Each of the 3 T cell receptor beta chains below was sequenced from the same sample in a study of somatic mutations in cytotoxic T cells in rheumatoid arthritis. Method: immunoSEQ multiplex PCR; TCRdb's copy keeps in-frame clones and lacks some. The table records about 12,000 clones, 75% to 90% of them present only once. The specimen sequenced was CD8+ T cells sorted from blood. The receptors stem from a woman aged 55 to 70 in good health.

The DNA for the CDR3 is TGTGCCAGCAGCGGGGACATGGACACCGGGGAGCTGTTTTTT. Its translation is CASSGDMDTGELFF. The chain links TRBV6-5 to TRBJ2-2; weak D call: TRBD1 (6 bases). This CDR3 has 14 amino acids. Germline assignment: CDR1 MNHEY and CDR2 SVGAGI. Trimming cost V 6 bases and J 3 bases, with 11 bases left between them.

The chain links TRBV2 to TRBJ1-4; D unresolved. This CDR3 region has 12 residues. In germline, CDR1 is SNHLY, CDR2 FYNNEI. V lost 6 bases and J lost 8, with 10 bases in between. CDR3 sequence: CASRLSREKLFF. The CDR3, as DNA: TGTGCCAGCAGGCTAAGTAGAGAAAAACTGTTTTTT.

J is TRBJ2-1 and V is TRBV7-2, with 9 bases fitting TRBD1. Germline lookup yields CDR1 SGHTA and CDR2 FQGNSA. The CDR3 consists of 15 residues. After removal of 5 bases from V and 6 bases from J, the junction contained 8 bases not matched to a gene. Here the CDR3 reads CASSQLPGQGNEQFF. The CDR3 DNA is TGTGCCAGCAGCCAGTTACCGGGACAGGGCAATGAGCAGTTCTTC.